These 6 T cell receptor beta chains were sequenced from one sample in a study of cytomegalovirus exposure and HLA in healthy donors. A multiplex PCR was run with 60 Vbeta primers and 13 Jbeta primers. Clones were read by immunoSEQ multiplex PCR, and TCRdb kept only the in-frame ones, dropping some. In total, the table holds fewer than 110,000 clones. Sequencing was carried out using PBMCs. The source of these receptors is a man aged 35-49 years in good health and CMV-seronegative.

As to this clone: The junction shows a germline mismatch at one end, possibly a read error. The rearrangement uses TRBV5-1 and TRBJ2-7, with D perhaps matching TRBD1 (5 bases). CDR1 SGHRS and CDR2 YFSETQ come from the germline V gene. The CDR3 runs to 11 residues. The CDR3 protein is CASSGADGAKF. The CDR3 DNA is TGCGCCAGCAGTGGGGCGGACGGAGCGAAATTC.

This chain connects TRBV10-3 to TRBJ2-1; TRBD2 matches at 8 bases. Germline values: CDR1 ENHRY, CDR2 SYGVKD. The CDR3 consists of 15 residues. The junction had 8 bases not matched to a gene; V was cut back by 5 bases and J by 5 bases. In DNA, the CDR3 is TGTGCCATCAGTCCCCGAACTAGCGGCGACAATGAGCAGTTCTTC. Translation: CAISPRTSGDNEQFF.

The V call is TRBV27, the J call TRBJ1-1; 8 nucleotides match TRBD1. CDR3 size: 16 residues. The germline V gene encodes CDR1 MNHEY and CDR2 SMNVEV (reference sequence). V was clipped by 0 bases and J by 2 bases; unmatched bases: 5. CDR3 bases: TGTGCCAGCAGTTTATCCCCGGACAGGGCCAACACTGAAGCTTTCTTT. Translated, it gives CASSLSPDRANTEAFF.

The chain combines TRBV7-9 with TRBJ2-3; TRBD1 matches at 8 bases. CDR3 length equals 16 residues. Germline CDR1 and CDR2: SEHNR and FQNEAQ (reference sequence). The V segment lost 5 bases and the J segment 6 bases; nucleotides outside the gene matches: 13. The DNA of the CDR3 is TGTGCCAGCAGCCCATGGACAGGGCCCTCACGCGATACGCAGTATTTT. This translates into CASSPWTGPSRDTQYF.

CDR3 nucleotides: TGTGCCAGCAGCGTAGCCGGATTTAGCCTCACCGGGGAGCTGTTTTTT. Translating gives CASSVAGFSLTGELFF. V usage is TRBV9 and J usage is TRBJ2-2; D uncertain. The CDR3 loop spans 16 amino acids. The germline gives CDR1 SGDLS, CDR2 YYNGEE. The V end lost 0 bases, the J end lost 4 bases, and 13 bases lay between the germline ends.

The chain joins TRBV5-6 to TRBJ1-4, with a tentative D call TRBD1 (6 bases). V was shortened by 2 bases and J by 5 bases, with 10 bases between the two germline ends. Germline V gives CDR1 SGHDT, CDR2 YYEEEE. The CDR3 is 14 amino acids. In DNA form, the CDR3 reads TGTGCCAGCAGCTTTGGACAGCAGAATGAAAAACTGTTTTTT. Protein sequence: CASSFGQQNEKLFF. The variable domain in full, with the rest retrieved from reference TRBV5-6 and TRBJ1-4, is DAGVTQSPTHLIKTRGQQVTLRCSPKSGHDTVSWYQQALGQGPQFIFQYYEEEERQRGNFPDRFSGHQFPNYSSELNVNALLLGDSALYLCASSFGQQNEKLFFGSGTQLSVL.